The present T cell receptor beta chain was sequenced within a study of blood T cell repertoires in COVID-19. Germline V gene sequence: CDR1 LNHDA, CDR2 SQIVND (reference sequence). V was shortened by 6 bases and J by 3 bases, with 14 bases between the two germline ends. The CDR3 runs 15 residues. Only in-frame clones appear in the TCRdb table, and some are missing; sequencing was by immunoSEQ multiplex PCR. This table holds 150,000 to 200,000 clones, 86% found once. The sample was peripheral blood. The chain recombines TRBV19 with TRBJ2-2; D may be TRBD2 (5 bases). This receptor was taken from a man in his sixties with acute or convalescent COVID-19. In nucleotides, the CDR3 is TGTGCCAGTAGGGTGAGGGCAAGGGACACCGGGGAGCTGTTTTTT. This encodes CASRVRARDTGELFF. The whole variable domain, filled in from reference TRBV19 and TRBJ2-2, reads DGGITQSPKYLFRKEGQNVTLSCEQNLNHDAMYWYRQDPGQGLRLIYYSQIVNDFQKGDIAEGYSVSREKKESFPLTVTSAQKNPTAFYLCASRVRARDTGELFFGEGSRLTVL.